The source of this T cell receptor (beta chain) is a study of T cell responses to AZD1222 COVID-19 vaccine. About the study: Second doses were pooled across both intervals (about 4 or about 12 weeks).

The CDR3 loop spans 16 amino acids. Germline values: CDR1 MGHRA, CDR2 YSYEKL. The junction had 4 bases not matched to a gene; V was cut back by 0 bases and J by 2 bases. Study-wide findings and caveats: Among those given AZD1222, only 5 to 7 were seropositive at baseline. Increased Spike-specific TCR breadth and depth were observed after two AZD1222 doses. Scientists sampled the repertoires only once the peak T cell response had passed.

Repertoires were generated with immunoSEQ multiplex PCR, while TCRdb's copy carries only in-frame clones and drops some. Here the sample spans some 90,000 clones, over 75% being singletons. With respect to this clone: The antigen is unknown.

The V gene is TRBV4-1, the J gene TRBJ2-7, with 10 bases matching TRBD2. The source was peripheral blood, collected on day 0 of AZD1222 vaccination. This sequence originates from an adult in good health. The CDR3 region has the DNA TGCGCCAGCAGCCAAGAAGGGCTAGCGGGAGCCTACGAGCAGTACTTC. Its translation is CASSQEGLAGAYEQYF.